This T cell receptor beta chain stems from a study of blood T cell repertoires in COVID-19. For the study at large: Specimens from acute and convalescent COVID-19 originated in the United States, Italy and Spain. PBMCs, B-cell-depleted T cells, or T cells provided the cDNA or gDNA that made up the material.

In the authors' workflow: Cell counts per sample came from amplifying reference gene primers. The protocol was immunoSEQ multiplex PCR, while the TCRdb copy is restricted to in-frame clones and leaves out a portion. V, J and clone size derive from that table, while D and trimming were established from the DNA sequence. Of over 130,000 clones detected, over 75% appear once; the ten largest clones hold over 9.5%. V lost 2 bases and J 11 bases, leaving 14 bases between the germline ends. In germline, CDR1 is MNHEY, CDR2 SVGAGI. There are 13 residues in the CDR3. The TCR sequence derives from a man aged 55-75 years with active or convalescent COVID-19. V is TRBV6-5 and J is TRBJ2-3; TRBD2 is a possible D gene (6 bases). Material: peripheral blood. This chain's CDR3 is CASSYTWDSQQYF. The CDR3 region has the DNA TGTGCCAGCAGTTACACCTGGGACTCTCAGCAGTATTTT.